Below, one T cell receptor beta chain is given with its context. Original processing methods: Amplifying reference gene primers gave estimates of nucleated cell counts. Clones were read by immunoSEQ multiplex PCR, and TCRdb kept only the in-frame ones, dropping some. The V and J calls and clone size come from that table; D and trimming were worked out from the DNA. The top ten clones hold 6.9% of a sample with approximately 190,000 clones, about 80% of them seen once. This sample stems from a study of blood T cell repertoires in COVID-19. Sequencing was done on a sample of peripheral blood. This TCR derives from a human donor with acute or convalescent COVID-19. The donor label of this sample is uncertain.

In nucleotides, the CDR3 is TGCAGCGTTGAAATGGCCGGAGTGAACACTGAAGCTTTCTTT. It yields the protein CSVEMAGVNTEAFF. The J gene is TRBJ1-1, the V gene TRBV29-1, with D hard to call. Trimming took 2 bases from V and 0 from J, leaving 10 bases between them. There are 14 residues in the CDR3. Germline V gene data show CDR1 as SQVTM and CDR2 as ANQGSEA.